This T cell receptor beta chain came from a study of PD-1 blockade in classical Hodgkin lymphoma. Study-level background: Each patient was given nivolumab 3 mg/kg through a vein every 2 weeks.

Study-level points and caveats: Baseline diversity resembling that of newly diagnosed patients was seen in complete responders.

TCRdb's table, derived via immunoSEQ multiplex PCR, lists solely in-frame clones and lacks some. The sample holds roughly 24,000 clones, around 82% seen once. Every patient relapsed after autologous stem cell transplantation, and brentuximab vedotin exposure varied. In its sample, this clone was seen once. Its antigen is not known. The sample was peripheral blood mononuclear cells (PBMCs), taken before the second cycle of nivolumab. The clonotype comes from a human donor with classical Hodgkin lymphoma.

The CDR3 region is CASSLRTGGTDTQYF. As DNA, the CDR3 is TGTGCCAGCAGTTTAAGGACAGGGGGCACAGATACGCAGTATTTT. This chain connects TRBV28 to TRBJ2-3, with TRBD1 matching 9 bases. V dropped 2 bases and J dropped 1; count of bases not matched to a gene: 1. The CDR3 is 15 amino acids. Per the germline V gene, CDR1 is MDHEN and CDR2 is SYDVKM.